This T cell receptor beta chain appears in the sequencing data of a study of CD8+CD57+ T cells in acquired aplastic anemia. Notes on the study in general: There were 25 to 35 CD8+ CDR3 sequences that occurred in both patients and controls.

TCR beta VDJ and CDR3 profiles were obtained from a genomic DNA template. TCRdb reanalysed the reads using MiXCR and keeps one entry per CDR3 protein. The table lists 75,000 to 90,000 distinct CDR3 sequences, about 45% of them singletons. With regard to this clonotype: No antigen is known for it.

The CDR3 has 13 amino acids. The germline CDR1 and CDR2 sequences are SEHNR and FQNEAQ (reference sequence). The V gene lost 6 bases and the J gene lost 0 bases, with 6 bases spanning the gap. This clonotype was obtained from a human donor in good health, serving as a control. Sequenced material: sorted CD4+, CD8+, or CD8+CD57+ T cells (not recorded which) from PBMCs. This chain joins TRBV7-9 and TRBJ1-3; D is unclear. The CDR3, as DNA: TGTGCCAGCAGAGATTCCTCTGGAAACACCATATATTTT. It specifies CASRDSSGNTIYF.